This entry lists 3 T cell receptor beta chains sequenced from one sample in a study of T cells in Graves' hyperthyroidism and ophthalmopathy. The CDR3 regions of TCR beta were amplified from RNA transcripts. HTBI primers were the set used in a first-round RT-PCR of the TCR CDR3. TCRdb redid the calling of the multiplex PCR reads with MiXCR, one entry per CDR3 protein. The sample includes fewer than 350,000 distinct CDR3 sequences, roughly 18% of them seen just once. Specimen: blood. The receptors come from a woman aged 45-65 years with Graves' hyperthyroidism.

This clonotype was seen more than once but under ten times. The chain joins TRBV12-3 or TRBV12-4 to TRBJ2-1, with unresolved D. V lost 5 bases, J lost 10 bases, and 15 bases lay in between. The CDR3 runs 13 residues. Here the CDR3 reads CASSPQFLAEQFF. In DNA, the CDR3 is TGTGCCAGCAGTCCCCAGTTCCTCGCCGAGCAGTTCTTC.

Points on this clonotype: A much larger clonotype is one base distant, so this may be a read error. V gene TRBV5-5 combines with J gene TRBJ2-2; 8 bases agree with TRBD2. This CDR3 contains 15 residues. V trimming: 0 bases; J trimming: 4 bases; junction bases outside the gene matches: 2. Germline CDR1 reads SGHKS; CDR2 reads YYEKEE (reference sequence). The CDR3 nucleotides are TGTGCCAGCAGCTTGGGCGGGGGGACCACCGGGGAGCTGTTTTTT. Its translation is CASSLGGGTTGELFF.

This clonotype occurred many times. The chain's CDR3 is CAWSSLHGGNIQYF. CDR3 in DNA: TGTGCCTGGAGTAGTTTGCACGGAGGAAACATTCAGTACTTC. The chain joins TRBV30 to TRBJ2-4; tentative D call: TRBD2 (5 bases). CDR3 length: 14 amino acids. The V gene's germline CDR1 is GTSNPN and CDR2 SVGIG (reference sequence). V was pared by 2 bases and J by 6 bases, with 14 bases between. The full variable domain, in which reference TRBV30 and TRBJ2-4 provide the parts outside the CDR3, is SQTIHQWPATLVQPVGSPLSLECTVEGTSNPNLYWYRQAAGRGLQLLFYSVGIGQISSEVPQNLSASRPQDRQFILSSKKLLLSDSGFYLCAWSSLHGGNIQYFGAGTRLSVL.